The source of this T cell receptor (beta chain) is a study of vaccination effects on CD4 cells after COVID-19. Study-wide context: Post-vaccine specimens arrived a median 72 days past the second dose.

Clones were read by immunoSEQ multiplex PCR, and TCRdb kept only the in-frame ones, dropping some. Altogether roughly 68,000 clones are present, around 70% being singletons, with the ten largest covering approximately 1.5%. In regard to this clone: The antigen remains undetermined.

Before sequencing, viral peptide pools were used by the ViraFEST assay to expand antigen-specific CD4+ T cells. The culture ran for around 10 days before CD4+ T cells were isolated. BNT162b2 vaccine or mRNA-1273 vaccine was given to participants in two doses. Wells each received two million PBMC, cultured with 10 IU/ml IL-2 and 8.5 to 10 ug/ml peptides. On day 3 and again on day 7, half the medium was replaced with IL-2 medium. This material consisted of CD4+ T cells from PBMCs cultured with HCoV-229E spike peptides, taken after COVID-19 vaccination. This TCR derives from a human donor who received a COVID-19 vaccine.

This CDR3 reads CASSFGTGGAYNEQFF. The CDR3 nucleotides read TGTGCCAGCAGCTTTGGGACAGGGGGCGCCTACAATGAGCAGTTCTTC. The chain couples TRBV7-7 to TRBJ2-1, with 12 bases identical to TRBD1. CDR1 and CDR2 (germline): SSHAT, FNYEAQ (reference sequence). The ends lost 3 bases at V and 2 bases at J; junction bases unmatched: 2. The CDR3 sequence is 16 residues long.